This T cell receptor beta chain was sequenced for a study of T-cell reconstitution after alpha-beta-depleted transplantation in children. This CDR3 has 17 amino acids. With V trimmed by 4 bases and J by 5 bases, 15 bases remained unmatched. From germline, CDR1 is MNHEY and CDR2 SVGAGI. In its sample, this clonotype was seen many times. What it binds is unknown. This sample's TCRbeta library carried unique molecular identifier barcodes. Each CDR3 protein gets one entry after TCRdb re-called the PCR reads with MiXCR. The table lists about 300,000 distinct CDR3 sequences, roughly 8.2% of them singletons. Study-wide findings and caveats: Surviving recipient T cells and thymic progenitors produced the high day-60 TCRbeta diversity seen in some patients. A year post-transplant, T-cell counts and diversity derived mostly from newly produced T cells.

Here the sequenced sample was peripheral blood, taken 360 days after TCRalphabeta/CD19-depleted stem cell transplant. This receptor was identified in a female patient younger than 10 who had a stem cell transplant for Fanconi anemia, so the T cells may come from the graft donor. The V call is TRBV6-5, the J call TRBJ2-5; 8 positions match TRBD2. In DNA form, the CDR3 reads TGTGCCAGCAGTTCCATAATAGCGGGGTTCTCGGGGGAGACCCAGTACTTC. Its protein product is CASSSIIAGFSGETQYF.